The entry below describes one T cell receptor (beta chain). These data are taken from a study of T cell changes during pregnancy in multiple sclerosis. This table comes from immunoSEQ multiplex PCR, and its TCRdb copy is limited to in-frame clones, with some not included. The table includes 85,000 to 90,000 clones, around 94% detected once. Trimming took 3 bases from V and 4 from J; bases not matched to a gene: 4. This CDR3 contains 16 residues. CDR1 is SGHVS and CDR2 is FNYEAQ in the germline V gene. The sample was peripheral blood, taken after pregnancy. The receptor was derived from a female donor in good health, enrolled as a control in a pregnancy study. This rearrangement joins TRBV7-6 to TRBJ2-1, with 12 bases matching TRBD2. CDR3 residues: CASSLGTSGFYNEQFF. The DNA of the CDR3 is TGTGCCAGCAGCTTGGGGACTAGCGGGTTTTACAATGAGCAGTTCTTC.